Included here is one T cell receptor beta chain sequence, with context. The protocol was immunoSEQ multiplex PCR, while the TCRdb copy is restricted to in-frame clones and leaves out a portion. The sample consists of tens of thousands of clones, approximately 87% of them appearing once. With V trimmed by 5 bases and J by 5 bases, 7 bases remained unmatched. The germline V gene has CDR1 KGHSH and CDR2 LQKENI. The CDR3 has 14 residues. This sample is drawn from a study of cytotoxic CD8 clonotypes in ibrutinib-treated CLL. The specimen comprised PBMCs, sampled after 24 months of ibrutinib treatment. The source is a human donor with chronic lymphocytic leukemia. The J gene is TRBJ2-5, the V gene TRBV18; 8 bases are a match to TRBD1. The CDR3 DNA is TGTGCCAGCTCATCGACGACAGGGGCGGAGACCCAGTACTTC. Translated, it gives CASSSTTGAETQYF.